The source of this TCR beta chain is a study of identical twins (TCRdb year 2016). Notes on the research overall: The study deep-sequenced TCR alpha and beta repertoires from monozygotic twins, unrelated adults of various ages and cord blood to test whether fetal clonotypes persist. To rule out contamination, the twin experiments were replicated at different times with different library preparation protocols.

CDR1 and CDR2 are read off the germline V gene (reference sequence) as DFQATT and SNEGSKA. The CDR3 has 13 amino acids, counting the end cysteine and phenylalanine. Just the 39-base CDR3 DNA is kept, in frame starting at base 1. All donors were healthy Caucasians. Using Miltenyi CD45RO+ enrichment and human naive T-cell isolation kits, memory (CD45RO+) and naive T cells were isolated from PBMC. Study-level results and caveats: Compared with coincidental sharing between unrelated individuals, an excess of low generation-probability sequences was observed among out-of-frame TCR alpha sequences shared between twins. Because the same donors could not be followed over many years, the conclusions relied on cross-sectional statistical analysis. Out-of-frame TCR alpha sharing in monozygotic twins was systematically underestimated by recombination models, whereas sharing between unrelated individuals was in agreement with the recombination models. Zero-insertion analyses could be partly confounded by invariant T cells such as MAIT and iNKT, although diverse VJ usage argued against such confounding for most clonotypes. Abundant cord blood beta clonotypes had fewer insertions, young adult naive repertoires showed a similar but weaker trend, and memory repertoires showed no such trend. A weaker excess of twin sharing was found in beta out-of-frame sequences because the signal-to-noise ratio was lowered by fewer shared sequences.

This clonotype was counted only a few times. Its antigen is still unknown. No much larger clonotype is one base removed from it; base qualities were not supplied. Library construction relied on 5' RACE. The sample was run on an Illumina HiSeq 2000. A universal primer binding site was introduced by template switching, and a unique molecular identifier was present in the final cDNA, enabling accurate counting of TCR cDNA molecules. Specific primers in the conserved constant-segment region were used to synthesize first-strand cDNA for the TCR alpha and beta chains. To control for contamination, every cDNA library carried two barcodes: a SMART-Mk sample barcode plus Illumina barcodes. Two successive PCR steps introduced TruSeq adapter sequences along with Illumina sample barcodes. Sequencing of the TCR alpha and beta cDNA libraries was done on the Illumina HiSeq platform using custom primers. On the authors' methods: Raw reads were processed with MiGEC to extract unique molecular identifiers, and MiXCR was used to determine CDR3 positions. Recombination models were inferred per individual with the repgenHMM and IGoR tools using an EM algorithm. The analysis of shared clonotypes was done with the tcR package in R, with sharing normalized by the product of cloneset sizes. Out-of-frame nonproductive sequences were analyzed to study raw recombination free of thymic and clonal selection effects. TCRdb reprocessing: public reads trimmed at Q25 with fastp, clones called with MiXCR, in-frame beta chains kept. Every CDR3 protein is listed once, alongside the most common genes and DNA of its rows. What appears here as the V and J calls and clone size reflects TCRdb's work, not the paper's. Within this sample are about 240,000 distinct CDR3 sequences, with 10% to 13% of them counted one time only. The ten largest clones represent about 9.1% of the sample.

The specimen sequenced was memory T cells sorted from blood. The cell subset or site label of this sample denotes: CD45RO+ enriched T cells. The TCR sequence derives from a man in his fifties or sixties in good health. This chain joins TRBV20-1 to TRBJ2-1; TRBD2 aligns with 11 central bases. The DNA sequence is TGCACCGCTAGCGGGGGGCCGAACAATGAGCAGTTCTTC. This encodes CTASGGPNNEQFF.